The 26 T cell receptor beta chains below come from one sample, sequenced in a study of OX40 agonist ivuxolimab in advanced cancers. Libraries were constructed by the immunoSEQ multiplex PCR assay. As stored in TCRdb, this immuneACCESS dataset retains in-frame rearrangements with V and J assigned. A fraction of the clones does not appear; measured against another copy, unresolved V genes explain less than half of the discrepancy, and the remainder lacks a known reason. The sample has roughly 60,000 clones on record, 84% of them singletons. The ten largest make up 4.6% of the sample. Sequencing was performed on CD4+ or CD8+ T cells sorted from blood, taken in a trial of the OX40 agonist ivuxolimab. The receptors derive from an adult with an advanced solid tumor such as melanoma, head and neck, liver or kidney cancer.

This clone has a single count. The genes are TRBV15 and TRBJ2-7; D gene unclear. Trimming shortened V by 0 bases and J by 1 base, and 4 bases separated the two germline ends. Germline values: CDR1 LNHNV, CDR2 YYDKDF (reference sequence). CDR3 length equals 13 residues. CDR3 in DNA: TGTGCCACCAGCAGAGATTTATCCTACGAGCAGTACTTC. Residues: CATSRDLSYEQYF. Looking up the rest from reference TRBV15 and TRBJ2-7 gives the full variable domain: DAMVIQNPRYQVTQFGKPVTLSCSQTLNHNVMYWYQQKSSQAPKLLFHYYDKDFNNEADTPDNFQSRRPNTSFCFLDIRSPGLGDTAMYLCATSRDLSYEQYFGPGTRLTVT.

This chain links TRBV15 with TRBJ2-2; D not certain. This CDR3 spans 14 amino acids. V lost 1 base and J lost 1, with 4 bases in between. Looked up from germline, CDR1 is LNHNV and CDR2 is YYDKDF (reference sequence). CDR3 in DNA: TGTGCCACCAGCAGAGCAGGGAACACCGGGGAGCTGTTTTTT. Protein sequence: CATSRAGNTGELFF.

The rearrangement joins TRBV10-3 to TRBJ2-1; D gene uncertain. The CDR3 runs to 14 residues. V lost 8 bases to trimming and J lost 1 base, with 12 bases between them. In germline, CDR1 is ENHRY, CDR2 SYGVKD. CDR3 nucleotides: TGTGCCATCGGTGGCGGTGGGTCCTACAATGAGCAGTTCTTC. This codes for CAIGGGGSYNEQFF.

This clone was counted between two and nine times. The CDR3 sequence is CASSLRGLGTDTQYF. The CDR3 nucleotides read TGTGCCAGCAGCTTAAGGGGGTTAGGGACAGATACGCAGTATTTT. V usage is TRBV11-3 and J usage is TRBJ2-3, with D perhaps matching TRBD1 (6 bases). Trimming took 2 bases from V and 3 from J, leaving 12 bases between them. The CDR3 length is 15 residues. Germline values: CDR1 SGHNT, CDR2 YENEEA.

This chain uses TRBV4-1 with TRBJ2-7, with 9 positions matching TRBD1. CDR3 length: 16 residues. The germline V gene encodes CDR1 MGHRA and CDR2 YSYEKL. The junction had 3 bases not matched to a gene; V was cut back by 0 bases and J by 0 bases. The CDR3 spells CASSQEGTGSSYEQYF. CDR3 coding DNA: TGCGCCAGCAGCCAAGAAGGGACAGGGAGCTCCTACGAGCAGTACTTC.

This clone has a handful of counts. This chain links TRBV28 with TRBJ2-3; 7 positions match TRBD2. Germline CDR1 MDHEN, CDR2 SYDVKM. The CDR3 extends over 11 amino acids. This chain's CDR3 is CAAAGADTQYF. CDR3 sequence (DNA): TGTGCAGCGGCGGGAGCAGATACGCAGTATTTT.

The chain couples TRBV9 to TRBJ2-5; TRBD2 matches at 14 bases. The ends lost 2 bases at V and 4 bases at J; junction bases unmatched: 13. CDR1 is SGDLS, CDR2 YYNGEE, per germline. CDR3 size: 19 residues. The CDR3 sequence is CASSVGGRGLAGVGETQYF. In DNA form, the CDR3 reads TGTGCCAGCAGCGTCGGTGGGAGGGGACTAGCGGGAGTTGGAGAGACCCAGTACTTC.

The chain links TRBV28 to TRBJ2-1, with D perhaps assigned TRBD1 or TRBD2 (6 bases each). This CDR3 has 14 residues. Germline values: CDR1 MDHEN, CDR2 SYDVKM. Between the trimmed V and J ends, which lost 5 bases and 7 bases, there was a span of 15 bases. The CDR3 region has the DNA TGTGCCAGCAGTAAGACGGGGGCCAGGAATGAGCAGTTCTTC. Translated: CASSKTGARNEQFF.

The gene calls are TRBV6-4 and TRBJ2-7; D gene ambiguous. V was trimmed by 2 bases and J by 2 bases, leaving 7 bases between them. The CDR3 is made up of 13 amino acids. Per the germline V gene, CDR1 is MRHNA and CDR2 is SNTAGT. The CDR3 DNA reads as TGTGCCAGCAGTGACCCGATCGCCTACGAGCAGTACTTC. Amino acid sequence: CASSDPIAYEQYF.

This clone appeared a few times. The V call is TRBV27, the J call TRBJ1-4; D is undetermined. From germline, CDR1 is MNHEY and CDR2 SMNVEV (reference sequence). The CDR3 is made up of 13 amino acids. V was shortened by 5 bases and J by 8 bases, with 12 bases between the two germline ends. The CDR3 loop reads CASSNPLWEKLFF. For the CDR3, the DNA is TGTGCCAGCAGTAACCCATTATGGGAAAAACTGTTTTTT.

Only one count was recorded for this clone. This rearrangement joins TRBV6-1 to TRBJ1-5, with 11 bases matching TRBD1. The CDR3 has 20 residues. In germline, CDR1 is MNHNS, CDR2 SASEGT. V lost 0 bases and J lost 2; bases outside the gene matches: 12. CDR3 coding DNA: TGTGCCAGCAGTGAAGCGCTTCTGTGGCCGGGACAGGGGGGCAATCAGCCCCAGCATTTT. It is translated as CASSEALLWPGQGGNQPQHF.

This clone was observed once. This chain uses TRBV11-2 with TRBJ1-3; no definite D call. V lost 7 bases to trimming and J lost 0 bases, with 16 bases between them. In germline, CDR1 is SGHAT, CDR2 FQNNGV. The CDR3 covers 16 residues. CDR3 DNA sequence: TGTGCCAGCACCCAAGGGAGAGGGAGCTCTGGAAACACCATATATTTT. It translates to CASTQGRGSSGNTIYF.

The chain employs TRBV27 and TRBJ2-2; D is ambiguous. Trimming removed 3 bases from V and 4 bases from J, with 3 bases in between. The germline CDR1 and CDR2 sequences are MNHEY and SMNVEV (reference sequence). This CDR3 has 12 amino acids. The CDR3: CASSFITGELFF. The DNA for the CDR3 is TGTGCCAGCAGTTTTATCACCGGGGAGCTGTTTTTT.

As to this clone: Additional DNA sequences in this sample encode the identical CDR3. The J gene is TRBJ1-6, the V gene TRBV27; D is unclear. The V end was cut by 5 bases, the J end by 4 bases, with 9 bases between. Germline V gene sequence: CDR1 MNHEY, CDR2 SMNVEV (reference sequence). This CDR3 is 14 amino acids long. The CDR3 nucleotides are TGTGCCAGCAGTATAAACAGATATAATTCACCCCTCCACTTT. This encodes CASSINRYNSPLHF.

The CDR3 coding sequence is TGTGCCAGCAGTTTGGCGAGTAGAGAGCAGTACTTC. This encodes CASSLASREQYF. The V gene is TRBV28, the J gene TRBJ2-7; D not resolved. The V end was cut by 3 bases, the J end by 7 bases, with 10 bases between. This CDR3 spans 12 amino acids. Germline V CDR1 and CDR2: MDHEN, SYDVKM.

This clone has only one observation. The rearrangement links TRBV18 to TRBJ2-5; 8 positions agree with TRBD1. Germline CDR1 KGHSH, CDR2 LQKENI. This CDR3 has 15 residues. V lost 5 bases and J lost 3; bases outside the gene matches: 8. This chain's CDR3 is CASSAGTGLKETQYF. In DNA form, the CDR3 reads TGTGCCAGCTCAGCCGGGACAGGACTAAAAGAGACCCAGTACTTC.

V and J are TRBV29-1 and TRBJ2-4, with TRBD1 identical over 9 bases. V shed 5 bases, J shed 7 bases, and the junction held 9 bases outside the gene matches. CDR3 length equals 14 residues. CDR1 is SQVTM, CDR2 ANQGSEA, per germline. In DNA, the CDR3 is TGCAGCGTTTCTACCGGGACAGGGACGAACATTCAGTACTTC. Translating it yields CSVSTGTGTNIQYF.

The gene calls are TRBV10-1 and TRBJ2-7; possibly TRBD1 or TRBD2 for D (5 bases each). With 3 bases removed from V and 3 bases from J, the gap between germline ends came to 18 bases. Germline lookup yields CDR1 WNHNN and CDR2 SYGVQD (reference sequence). The CDR3 has 16 amino acids. The CDR3 region is CASSDFTGASGYEQYF. In nucleotides, the CDR3 is TGCGCCAGCAGTGACTTTACCGGGGCCTCGGGCTACGAGCAGTACTTC.

The chain employs TRBV6-6 and TRBJ2-7, with 11 bases identical to TRBD1. Germline V gene lookup returns CDR1 MNHNY and CDR2 SVGAGI (reference sequence). V shed 6 bases and J 3 bases; nucleotides not matched to a gene: 4. This CDR3 contains 14 residues. CDR3 nucleotide sequence: TGTGCCAGCAGGTCCGGGACAGGGGGCTACGAGCAGTACTTC. Encoded protein: CASRSGTGGYEQYF.

This clone was recorded a few times. The V call is TRBV5-1, the J call TRBJ2-2, with 14 bases lining up with TRBD2. V lost 5 bases to trimming and J lost 7 bases; unmatched junction nucleotides: 4. The CDR3 totals 15 residues. Germline assignment: CDR1 SGHRS and CDR2 YFSETQ. CDR3 protein: CASRRLAGGDGELFF. The CDR3 nucleotides are TGCGCCAGCAGGAGACTAGCGGGAGGGGACGGGGAGCTGTTTTTT.

The V call is TRBV6-1, the J call TRBJ1-6; D not resolved. CDR1 and CDR2 (germline): MNHNS, SASEGT. V gave up 6 bases and J gave up 8 bases, with 11 bases separating them. The CDR3 loop spans 13 amino acids. The CDR3 DNA sequence: TGTGCCAGCAGCCGGGCTCGGGATTCACCCCTCCACTTT. This translates into CASSRARDSPLHF.

CDR3 amino acids: CASSSDHGETQYF. The CDR3 nucleotides are TGTGCCAGCAGCTCAGATCATGGGGAGACCCAGTACTTC. The rearrangement joins TRBV7-3 to TRBJ2-5, with D hard to call. V was trimmed by 4 bases and J by 5 bases, leaving 11 bases between them. The CDR3 length is 13 residues. The V gene's germline CDR1 is SGHTA and CDR2 FQGTGA.

This clone was seen only once. This sequence joins TRBV5-6 and TRBJ2-3; 12 bases map to TRBD1. With V trimmed by 4 bases and J by 4 bases, 7 bases remained unmatched. Germline loops: CDR1 SGHDT, CDR2 YYEEEE. This CDR3 region has 16 residues. The CDR3 bases are TGTGCCAGCAGCAGACCCGGGACAGGGGGCTCAGATACGCAGTATTTT. Translation: CASSRPGTGGSDTQYF.

This chain links TRBV2 with TRBJ1-2; D is uncertain. The CDR3 sequence is 17 residues long. Germline V gene data show CDR1 as SNHLY and CDR2 as FYNNEI. Trimming left V 1 base short and J 4 bases short, with 19 bases between. This CDR3 is CASSEEHGVSLRYGYTF. The CDR3 nucleotides are TGTGCCAGCAGTGAAGAGCATGGGGTCAGTCTCCGCTATGGCTACACCTTC.

The rearrangement uses TRBV27 and TRBJ2-7; no clear D. V was shortened by 0 bases and J by 1 base, with 10 bases between the two germline ends. CDR3 size: 15 residues. Germline V lookup: CDR1 MNHEY, CDR2 SMNVEV (reference sequence). The CDR3 DNA sequence: TGTGCCAGCAGTTTATCCCGGACCCTATCCTACGAGCAGTACTTC. Its translation is CASSLSRTLSYEQYF.

The rearrangement uses TRBV10-2 and TRBJ2-5, with no clear D. The end of the DNA is better explained by TRBJ2-7, so the J call may be wrong. The CDR3 runs 12 residues. From germline, CDR1 is WSHSY and CDR2 SAAADI. The CDR3 reads CASRTGSYEQYF. CDR3 nucleotide sequence: TGCGCCAGCAGGACGGGCTCCTACGAGCAGTACTTC.